Each of the 14 T cell receptor beta chains below was sequenced from the same sample in a study of T cell repertoires in cytomegalovirus infection. TCRdb re-derived calls from the reads in MiXCR, one entry per CDR3 protein. The sample has about 130,000 distinct CDR3 sequences; approximately 24% are singletons. Which antigens these TCRs recognize remains unknown. Sequencing input: PBMCs, sequenced either directly or after in vitro stimulation (not recorded which). These receptors were taken from a human donor in good health (CMV status not recorded). Some clones in this sample may be carry-over from other donors' samples.

This clonotype was observed many times. V and J are TRBV7-8 and TRBJ1-1; TRBD1 matches 10 bases. The CDR3 runs to 15 residues. Germline V CDR1 and CDR2: SGHVS, FQNEAQ. V shed 5 bases, J shed 1 base, and the junction held 4 bases outside the gene matches. In DNA form, the CDR3 reads TGTGCCAGCAGCCCGGACAGGGGGAGGAACACTGAAGCTTTCTTT. This gives the protein CASSPDRGRNTEAFF.

Turning to this clonotype: A read error may produce the germline difference seen at one junction end. The chain employs TRBV28 and TRBJ1-1; D perhaps matches TRBD1 (6 bases). Germline values: CDR1 MDHEN, CDR2 SYDVKM. This CDR3 is 15 amino acids long. In DNA form, the CDR3 reads TGTGCCAGCAGCTTCCCGGGACACATGAACACTGAAACTTTCTTT. Amino acid sequence: CASSFPGHMNTETFF.

This clonotype was observed a few times. This chain links TRBV24-1 with TRBJ2-5; possibly TRBD2 for D (5 bases). The V end lost 0 bases, the J end lost 3 bases, and 10 bases lay between the germline ends. There are 15 residues in the CDR3. Germline assignment: CDR1 KGHDR and CDR2 SFDVKD. The CDR3 sequence is CATSDLRSGKETQYF. CDR3 in DNA: TGTGCCACCAGTGATTTGCGTTCGGGGAAAGAGACCCAGTACTTC.

This chain connects TRBV7-2 to TRBJ2-3; D possibly corresponds to TRBD2 (5 bases). Germline CDR1 is SGHTA and CDR2 is FQGNSA. This CDR3 has 13 residues. The V gene lost 5 bases and the J gene lost 6 bases, with 12 bases spanning the gap. CDR3 bases: TGTGCCAGCAGCCTTATCCCGGGGGATACGCAGTATTTT. Its protein is CASSLIPGDTQYF.

The sample holds a few counts of this clonotype. The chain combines TRBV4-1 with TRBJ1-3, with D hard to call. CDR3 length: 15 amino acids. V lost 3 bases to trimming and J lost 4 bases, with 13 bases between them. CDR1 and CDR2 (germline): MGHRA, YSYEKL. CDR3 in DNA: TGCGCCAGCAGCCAGAACCCCACGGAAGGAAACACCATATATTTT. This encodes CASSQNPTEGNTIYF.

The chain joins TRBV12-3 or TRBV12-4 to TRBJ2-3; 10 bases are a match to TRBD1. This CDR3 contains 15 residues. The ends lost 3 bases at V and 14 bases at J; junction bases unmatched: 14. CDR3 in amino acids: CASSLGTGAFGVGYF. The DNA for the CDR3 is TGTGCCAGCAGTTTGGGGACAGGGGCTTTCGGAGTGGGGTATTTT.

In this sample, this clonotype turned up a few times. The chain couples TRBV20-1 to TRBJ2-7, with TRBD2 matching over 8 bases. Trimming removed 0 bases from V and 2 bases from J; junction bases left unmatched: 6. This CDR3 comprises 15 residues. Germline V lookup: CDR1 DFQATT, CDR2 SNEGSKA (reference sequence). CDR3 coding DNA: TGCAGTGCTAGAGATAGTGGACTAGCAACCTACGAGCAGTACTTC. It encodes CSARDSGLATYEQYF.

The chain couples TRBV29-1 to TRBJ1-2; 8 positions match TRBD1. The V segment lost 7 bases and the J segment 7 bases; nucleotides outside the gene matches: 5. The CDR3 spans 11 residues. In germline, CDR1 is SQVTM, CDR2 ANQGSEA. The CDR3 DNA sequence: TGCAGCGACCGACAGGGGTCTGGCTACACCTTC. Amino acid sequence: CSDRQGSGYTF.

This clonotype showed up just a few times. In DNA form, the CDR3 reads TGTGCCAGCAGCTTATACGAGGGAAGCGAGCAGTTCTTC. It is translated as CASSLYEGSEQFF. The chain employs TRBV7-8 and TRBJ2-1; TRBD2 might be the D (5 bases). Trimming took off 2 bases at V and 10 bases at J, with 12 bases between the two ends. Per germline, CDR1 SGHVS and CDR2 FQNEAQ. The CDR3 contains 13 residues.

This clonotype was found once. This rearrangement joins TRBV19 to TRBJ2-1; TRBD1 aligns across 7 bases. Germline assignment: CDR1 LNHDA and CDR2 SQIVND (reference sequence). V lost 2 bases to trimming and J lost 9 bases; unmatched junction nucleotides: 10. There are 15 residues in the CDR3. The CDR3 nucleotides are TGTGCCAGTAGTATACCGATGACAGGGTATTCTGAGCAGTTCTTC. Its protein product is CASSIPMTGYSEQFF. Drawing the rest from reference TRBV19 and TRBJ2-1, the complete variable domain is DGGITQSPKYLFRKEGQNVTLSCEQNLNHDAMYWYRQDPGQGLRLIYYSQIVNDFQKGDIAEGYSVSREKKESFPLTVTSAQKNPTAFYLCASSIPMTGYSEQFFGPGTRLTVL.

The CDR3 loop is CATSDPDPRRGNIYGYTF. The CDR3 region has the DNA TGTGCCACCAGTGATCCCGACCCCCGTAGGGGGAATATCTATGGCTACACCTTC. The J gene is TRBJ1-2, the V gene TRBV24-1, with D possibly TRBD1 on 6 matching bases. Germline CDR1 and CDR2: KGHDR and SFDVKD. The CDR3 runs to 18 residues. Trimming took 3 bases from V and 4 from J, leaving 23 bases between them.

The V gene is TRBV5-1, the J gene TRBJ2-5; possible D gene TRBD1, 5 bases. The germline V gene encodes CDR1 SGHRS and CDR2 YFSETQ. The CDR3 contains 16 residues. V gave up 0 bases and J gave up 2 bases, with 14 bases separating them. CDR3 coding DNA: TGCGCCAGCAGCTTGGTTTCTCGGACACAGCAAGAGACCCAGTACTTC. Residues: CASSLVSRTQQETQYF.

This chain joins TRBV6-5 and TRBJ1-2, with D possibly TRBD1 on 6 matching bases. CDR1 is MNHEY and CDR2 is SVGAGI in the germline V gene. Trimming removed 0 bases at V and 13 bases at J, with 15 bases between. The CDR3 is 13 residues long. The CDR3 protein is CASSYSTAGEGTF. The CDR3 DNA reads as TGTGCCAGCAGTTACTCGACGGCAGGGGAAGGCACCTTC.

This clonotype showed up just once. This chain connects TRBV11-2 to TRBJ2-7; D possibly uses TRBD1 or TRBD2 (5 bases each). Trimming left V 5 bases short and J 5 bases short, with 16 bases between. CDR1 is SGHAT and CDR2 is FQNNGV in the germline V gene. This CDR3 has 14 amino acids. The CDR3 sequence: CASSPGAYGDEQYF. In nucleotides, the CDR3 is TGTGCCAGCAGCCCCGGGGCCTACGGGGACGAGCAGTACTTC.